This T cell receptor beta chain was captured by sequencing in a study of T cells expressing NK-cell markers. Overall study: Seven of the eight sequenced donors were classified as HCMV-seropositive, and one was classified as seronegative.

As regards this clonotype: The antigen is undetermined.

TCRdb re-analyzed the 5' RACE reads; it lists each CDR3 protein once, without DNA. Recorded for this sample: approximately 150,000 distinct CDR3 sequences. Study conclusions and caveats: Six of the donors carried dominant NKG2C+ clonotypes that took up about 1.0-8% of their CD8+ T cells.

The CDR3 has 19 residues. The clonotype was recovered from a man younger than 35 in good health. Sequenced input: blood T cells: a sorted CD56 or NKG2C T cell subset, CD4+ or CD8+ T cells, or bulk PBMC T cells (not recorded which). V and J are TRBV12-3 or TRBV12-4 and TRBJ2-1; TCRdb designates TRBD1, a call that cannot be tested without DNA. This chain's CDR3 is CASDSLRDGTGPVVGEQFF.